This entry lists 7 T cell receptor beta chains sequenced from one sample in a study of early T cells in non-severe SARS-CoV-2 infection. TCRdb reprocessed the 5' RACE reads with MiXCR, giving one entry per CDR3 protein. The table shows roughly 120,000 distinct CDR3 sequences, with about 15% occurring only once. Sample: whole blood. These TCRs come from an adult who was a healthcare worker with PCR-confirmed SARS-CoV-2 infection or an uninfected control (not recorded which).

This sequence joins TRBV3-1 and TRBJ1-1; no clear D gene. V was trimmed by 3 bases and J by 1 base, leaving 6 bases between them. The germline V gene has CDR1 LGHDT and CDR2 YNNKEL (reference sequence). The CDR3 consists of 13 residues. The CDR3 sequence is CASSHAGNTEAFF. CDR3 nucleotides: TGTGCCAGCAGCCACGCCGGGAACACTGAAGCTTTCTTT.

This clonotype was seen many times. The genes are TRBV29-1 and TRBJ2-3, with D possibly being TRBD1 (6 bases). Germline CDR1 and CDR2: SQVTM and ANQGSEA. V lost 3 bases and J lost 0, with 10 bases in between. This CDR3 spans 14 amino acids. The CDR3: CSVDYRESTDTQYF. The CDR3 coding sequence is TGCAGCGTTGATTACAGGGAAAGCACAGATACGCAGTATTTT.

This clonotype has just a few counts. The gene calls are TRBV9 and TRBJ1-2, with 10 bases aligning to TRBD1. The CDR3 is 15 residues long. From germline, CDR1 is SGDLS and CDR2 YYNGEE. Trimming at V came to 0 bases and at J to 7 bases, leaving 6 bases not matched to a gene. In DNA form, the CDR3 reads TGTGCCAGCAGCGTAGAAGCGGGACAGGGGAGTGGCTACACCTTC. It yields the protein CASSVEAGQGSGYTF. The full variable domain, in which reference TRBV9 and TRBJ1-2 provide the parts outside the CDR3, is DSGVTQTPKHLITATGQRVTLRCSPRSGDLSVYWYQQSLDQGLQFLIQYYNGEERAKGNILERFSAQQFPDLHSELNLSSLELGDSALYFCASSVEAGQGSGYTFGSGTRLTVV.

There are many counts of this clonotype. V gene TRBV11-2 combines with J gene TRBJ1-1; D ambiguous. The V end was cut by 1 base, the J end by 0 bases, with 6 bases between. Per the germline V gene, CDR1 is SGHAT and CDR2 is FQNNGV. This CDR3 region has 14 residues. The CDR3 bases are TGTGCCAGCAGCTTAGGTTCGGTGAACACTGAAGCTTTCTTT. It specifies CASSLGSVNTEAFF. Variable domain in full (rest from reference TRBV11-2 and TRBJ1-1): EAGVAQSPRYKIIEKRQSVAFWCNPISGHATLYWYQQILGQGPKLLIQFQNNGVVDDSQLPKDRFSAERLKGVDSTLKIQPAKLEDSAVYLCASSLGSVNTEAFFGQGTRLTVV.

This CDR3 reads CASSLGGLETQYF. The CDR3, as DNA: TGTGCCAGCAGCTTAGGGGGTTTGGAGACCCAGTACTTC. The chain employs TRBV11-2 and TRBJ2-5; no definite D call. Trimming removed 1 base from V and 5 bases from J, with 8 bases in between. CDR3 length: 13 amino acids. Germline assignment: CDR1 SGHAT and CDR2 FQNNGV.

A few counts support this clonotype. One junction end disagrees with the germline gene, perhaps due to a read error. The V and J genes are TRBV11-2 and TRBJ1-1; 10 nucleotides line up with TRBD1. Per the germline V gene, CDR1 is SGHAT and CDR2 is FQNNGV. The CDR3 is 15 amino acids. In nucleotides, the CDR3 is TGTGCCAGCAGCTTAACCGGGACAGGGGTGACTGAAGCTTTTTTT. Translating it yields CASSLTGTGVTEAFF.

This clonotype was picked up many times. The chain has TRBV25-1 and TRBJ1-4, with D unresolved. CDR3 size: 15 residues. Trimming removed 5 bases at V and 1 base at J, with 11 bases between. CDR1 and CDR2 (germline): MGHDK, SYGVNS. In DNA, the CDR3 is TGTGCCAGCAGTCCTGCGGGAGTAACTAATGAAAAACTGTTTTTT. Its translation: CASSPAGVTNEKLFF.